This T cell receptor beta chain was recovered during a study of blood T cell repertoires in COVID-19. On the study more broadly: Sources were T cells, B-cell-depleted T cells, or PBMCs; the material itself was cDNA or gDNA.

This clone has a single count. CDR1 is SGHTA and CDR2 is FQGTGA in the germline V gene. V was trimmed by 5 bases and J by 6 bases, leaving 17 bases between them. The CDR3 is 14 residues long. Data came from immunoSEQ multiplex PCR; TCRdb stores just in-frame clones and leaves some out. The table has about 140,000 clones, approximately 84% seen once. Specimen: PBMCs or T cells enriched from blood (not recorded which). The chain links TRBV7-3 to TRBJ2-7, with D possibly TRBD1 on 8 matching bases. This clonotype was sampled from a woman between 18 and 30 years old who had been exposed to COVID-19. CDR3 amino acids: CASSLTGGAAEQYF. As DNA, the CDR3 is TGTGCCAGCAGCCTTACAGGGGGGGCTGCCGAGCAGTACTTC.